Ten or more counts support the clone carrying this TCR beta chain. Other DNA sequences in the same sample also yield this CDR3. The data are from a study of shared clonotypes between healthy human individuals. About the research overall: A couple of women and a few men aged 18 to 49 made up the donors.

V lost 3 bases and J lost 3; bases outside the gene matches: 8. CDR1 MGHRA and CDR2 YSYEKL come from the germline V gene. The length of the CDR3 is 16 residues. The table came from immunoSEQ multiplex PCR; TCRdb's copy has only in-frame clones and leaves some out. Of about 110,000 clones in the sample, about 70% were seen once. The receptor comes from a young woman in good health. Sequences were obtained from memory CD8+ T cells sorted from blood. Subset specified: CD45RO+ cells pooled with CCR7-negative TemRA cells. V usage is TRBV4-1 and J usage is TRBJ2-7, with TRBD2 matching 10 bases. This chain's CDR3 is CASSQVLAGSNYEQYF. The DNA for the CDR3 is TGCGCCAGCAGCCAGGTACTAGCGGGATCTAACTACGAGCAGTACTTC.